This T cell receptor (beta chain) was captured in a study of blood T cell repertoires in COVID-19. The data were produced by immunoSEQ multiplex PCR, yet TCRdb's version contains in-frame clones alone and is incomplete. The top ten clones hold approximately 5% of a sample with approximately 120,000 clones, about 84% of them seen once. The clonotype comes from a human donor in a cohort sampled during active COVID-19. Material for sequencing was peripheral blood.

DNA of the CDR3: TGTGCCAGCAGTCCTGCCTACAATGAGCAGTTCTTC. Translating it yields CASSPAYNEQFF. The chain uses TRBV2 and TRBJ2-1; D is ambiguous. This CDR3 contains 12 residues. CDR1 and CDR2 (germline): SNHLY, FYNNEI. Trimming cost V 5 bases and J 2 bases, with 4 bases left between them.